These 28 T cell receptor beta chains were all obtained from the same sample, sequenced in a study of response to subunit inactivated influenza vaccine. TCRdb itself ran the RT-PCR reads through MiXCR, one entry per CDR3 protein. The sample gives roughly 620,000 distinct CDR3 sequences, about 11% of which show up once; 11% is in the top ten. The same sample was also studied in work on T cells expressing NK-cell markers. Turning to that study: A 5'RACE template switching approach incorporating UMIs was used to make TCR beta cDNA.

The sequencing here drew on PBMCs from blood, taken on the day of vaccination. These TCRs come from a man aged 45 to 65 who received an inactivated influenza vaccine.

The J gene is TRBJ2-2, the V gene TRBV5-4; TRBD2 aligns across 7 bases. Trimming took 4 bases from V and 3 from J; bases not matched to a gene: 6. The CDR3 contains 15 residues. In germline, CDR1 is SGHNT, CDR2 YYREEE (reference sequence). The chain's CDR3 is CASSLGGKDTGELFF. The DNA of the CDR3 is TGTGCCAGCAGCCTGGGGGGGAAGGACACCGGGGAGCTGTTTTTT.

This clonotype was seen repeatedly, ten times or more. V gene TRBV11-3 combines with J gene TRBJ2-1; D is unresolved. This CDR3 has 14 residues. Germline V gives CDR1 SGHNT, CDR2 YENEEA. Trimming took 0 bases from V and 8 from J, leaving 11 bases between them. The CDR3 region is CASSLDPHSDEQFF. CDR3 nucleotide sequence: TGTGCCAGCAGCTTAGATCCCCATAGTGATGAGCAGTTCTTC.

The sample holds a few counts of this clonotype. This chain uses TRBV6-2 or TRBV6-3 with TRBJ2-1; no firm D call. V lost 1 base to trimming and J lost 4 bases, with 5 bases between them. The CDR3 has 13 residues. The germline V gene encodes CDR1 MNHEY and CDR2 SVGEGT. CDR3 in DNA: TGTGCCAGCAGTTACTTCCCATACAATGAGCAGTTCTTC. It is translated as CASSYFPYNEQFF.

A few counts support this clonotype. The CDR3 nucleotides read TGTGCCAGCAGCCCATCGACAGGGGGGTACAATGAGCAGTTCTTC. As protein: CASSPSTGGYNEQFF. This chain joins TRBV6-1 and TRBJ2-1; TRBD1 matches 9 bases. In germline, CDR1 is MNHNS, CDR2 SASEGT. Losses at the gene ends were 6 bases for V and 4 bases for J; bases not matched to a gene: 7. This CDR3 spans 15 amino acids.

This clonotype was found many times. The chain combines TRBV12-3 or TRBV12-4 with TRBJ2-2; 7 bases map to TRBD1. The CDR3 totals 16 residues. Trimming removed 5 bases from V and 3 bases from J; junction bases left unmatched: 9. Here the CDR3 DNA reads TGTGCCAGCAGTAGGACCGGGACAGTTTACACCGGGGAGCTGTTTTTT. Amino acids: CASSRTGTVYTGELFF.

This clonotype appeared a few times. V usage is TRBV28 and J usage is TRBJ2-7; D may match TRBD1 or TRBD2 (5 bases each). Trimming took 4 bases from V and 3 from J, leaving 16 bases between them. Germline values: CDR1 MDHEN, CDR2 SYDVKM. The CDR3 sequence is 15 residues long. The CDR3 loop reads CASSSLRDGDYEQYF. The CDR3 coding sequence is TGTGCCAGCAGTTCCCTCCGGGACGGGGACTACGAGCAGTACTTC.

In its sample, this clonotype was seen a few times. This sequence joins TRBV20-1 and TRBJ2-3; the match to TRBD1 covers 9 bases. The CDR3 extends over 13 amino acids. The germline CDR1 and CDR2 sequences are DFQATT and SNEGSKA (reference sequence). Trimming took 7 bases from V and 5 from J; bases not matched to a gene: 7. The CDR3 DNA reads TGCAGTGGGGTACAGGGGGCTGGAGATACGCAGTATTTT. Translation: CSGVQGAGDTQYF.

The rearrangement joins TRBV7-9 to TRBJ2-4; D is undetermined. This CDR3 comprises 14 residues. Germline lookup yields CDR1 SEHNR and CDR2 FQNEAQ (reference sequence). This CDR3 reads CPIQELLAKNIQYF. CDR3 coding DNA: TGTCCCATCCAGGAGCTACTAGCCAAAAACATTCAGTACTTC.

The chain joins TRBV9 to TRBJ2-1; D may be TRBD2 (5 bases). Germline assignment: CDR1 SGDLS and CDR2 YYNGEE. CDR3 size: 11 residues. Trimming removed 3 bases at V and 9 bases at J, with 7 bases between. The CDR3 sequence is CASSEAGEQFF. The CDR3 bases are TGTGCCAGCAGCGAGGCGGGTGAGCAGTTCTTC.

The chain links TRBV9 to TRBJ1-1, with D hard to call. V was trimmed by 4 bases and J by 4 bases, leaving 14 bases between them. The CDR3 is made up of 14 amino acids. Germline CDR1 SGDLS, CDR2 YYNGEE. The CDR3 is CASSLHPVGTEAFF. As DNA, the CDR3 is TGTGCCAGCAGCCTCCACCCGGTAGGCACTGAAGCTTTCTTT.

The V call is TRBV5-1, the J call TRBJ2-1; D unclear. Per germline, CDR1 SGHRS and CDR2 YFSETQ. Trimming removed 1 base from V and 0 bases from J, with 11 bases in between. CDR3 length: 16 amino acids. CDR3 sequence: CASSLPPWSSYNEQFF. In DNA form, the CDR3 reads TGCGCCAGCAGCTTGCCCCCATGGAGCTCCTACAATGAGCAGTTCTTC.

This clonotype was observed many times. CDR3 sequence: CASSRQQGAGANVLTF. The CDR3 DNA reads as TGTGCCAGCAGCAGACAGCAGGGTGCTGGGGCCAACGTCCTGACTTTC. The chain employs TRBV5-5 and TRBJ2-6, with D perhaps TRBD1 (5 bases). V was pared by 4 bases and J by 2 bases, with 13 bases between. The germline V gene encodes CDR1 SGHKS and CDR2 YYEKEE (reference sequence). The CDR3 has 16 amino acids.

This clonotype was seen a handful of times. The rearrangement links TRBV5-1 to TRBJ2-5; D might be TRBD2 (6 bases). Trimming left V 0 bases short and J 4 bases short, with 13 bases between. The CDR3 consists of 15 residues. Germline V gene data show CDR1 as SGHRS and CDR2 as YFSETQ. The CDR3 DNA reads TGCGCCAGCAGCTTGGCTCCGGGAGTAAGAGAGACCCAGTACTTC. Its translation is CASSLAPGVRETQYF.

This clonotype has a handful of counts. The chain uses TRBV7-6 and TRBJ2-5; D possibly corresponds to TRBD2 (5 bases). Germline V lookup: CDR1 SGHVS, CDR2 FNYEAQ. The length of the CDR3 is 17 residues. Deletions cut 4 bases from V and 0 bases from J, with 18 bases between. In DNA form, the CDR3 reads TGTGCCAGCAGCTCGAGGGTTGGGAGCGGAGACCAAGAGACCCAGTACTTC. Translating gives CASSSRVGSGDQETQYF. Combining the CDR3 with reference TRBV7-6 and TRBJ2-5 gives the whole variable domain GAGVSQSPRYKVTKRGQDVALRCDPISGHVSLYWYRQALGQGPEFLTYFNYEAQQDKSGLPNDRFSAERPEGSISTLTIQRTEQRDSAMYRCASSSRVGSGDQETQYFGPGTRLLVL.

This rearrangement joins TRBV7-2 to TRBJ2-1, with 14 bases that match TRBD2. The CDR3 length is 14 residues. V gave up 5 bases and J gave up 9 bases; unmatched junction bases: 3. Germline V gene data show CDR1 as SGHTA and CDR2 as FQGNSA. The CDR3 DNA reads TGTGCCAGCAGCCTAGGGACTAGCGGGGGTGAGCAGTTCTTC. Its translation: CASSLGTSGGEQFF.

This chain connects TRBV25-1 to TRBJ2-7, with D possibly TRBD1 on 5 matching bases. CDR1 is MGHDK and CDR2 is SYGVNS in the germline V gene. The germline V and J ends were trimmed by 4 bases and 2 bases, with 9 bases remaining between them. The length of the CDR3 is 13 residues. Here the CDR3 DNA reads TGTGCCAGCAGTGCCCGACAGCCCTACGAGCAGTACTTC. Protein: CASSARQPYEQYF.

This clonotype has more than one count but fewer than ten. This chain connects TRBV6-5 to TRBJ2-7; 9 nucleotides line up with TRBD1. V was pared by 0 bases and J by 6 bases, with 6 bases of the junction left unmatched. Per the germline V gene, CDR1 is MNHEY and CDR2 is SVGAGI. The CDR3 has 15 residues. CDR3 loop: CASSYSGQGSGEQYF. The DNA of the CDR3 is TGTGCCAGCAGTTACTCGGGACAGGGATCTGGCGAGCAGTACTTC.

This rearrangement joins TRBV4-2 to TRBJ1-3; no clear D. The CDR3 is made up of 16 amino acids. From germline, CDR1 is LGHNA and CDR2 YNFKEQ. V lost 2 bases, J lost 0 bases, and 11 bases lay in between. DNA for the CDR3: TGTGCCAGCAGCCAATTTCAGATGAGCTCTGGAAACACCATATATTTT. Residues: CASSQFQMSSGNTIYF.

V and J are TRBV6-2 or TRBV6-3 and TRBJ2-1; D not resolved. V was clipped by 6 bases and J by 5 bases, with 11 bases between them. The CDR3 sequence is 13 residues long. Germline V gene sequence: CDR1 MNHEY, CDR2 SVGEGT. This chain's CDR3 is CASRPAGNNEQFF. In DNA form, the CDR3 reads TGTGCCAGCAGACCCGCAGGAAACAATGAGCAGTTCTTC.

The chain has TRBV4-3 and TRBJ2-2; weak D call: TRBD2 (6 bases). This CDR3 is built from 15 residues. Trimming removed 0 bases from V and 8 bases from J, with 13 bases in between. Germline CDR1 reads LGHNA; CDR2 reads YSLEER. CDR3 DNA: TGCGCCAGCAGCCAAGACGGAGGGGTAGGGGGGGAGCTGTTTTTT. The encoded protein is CASSQDGGVGGELFF.

This clonotype was observed a few times. The chain uses TRBV6-4 and TRBJ2-7; no clear D. V lost 10 bases to trimming and J lost 6 bases, with 16 bases between them. Germline CDR1 and CDR2: MRHNA and SNTAGT. The CDR3 consists of 12 residues. This CDR3 reads CATSTGDGEQYF. The CDR3 DNA is TGTGCCACTTCGACTGGAGACGGCGAGCAGTACTTC.

The chain couples TRBV6-2 or TRBV6-3 to TRBJ2-7; possible D gene TRBD2, 5 bases. This CDR3 region has 13 residues. Germline loops: CDR1 MNHEY, CDR2 SVGEGT. V was clipped by 2 bases and J by 6 bases, with 11 bases between them. The CDR3 coding sequence is TGTGCCAGCAGTTACCTCACTAGAGGCGAGCAGTACTTC. Protein: CASSYLTRGEQYF.

This rearrangement joins TRBV15 to TRBJ2-7; weak D call: TRBD2 (6 bases). The CDR3 consists of 16 residues. Germline CDR1 and CDR2: LNHNV and YYDKDF (reference sequence). Trimming removed 1 base from V and 1 base from J, with 14 bases in between. CDR3 region: CATSRGLSGSSYEQYF. The CDR3 nucleotides are TGTGCCACCAGCAGAGGACTAAGCGGGTCATCCTACGAGCAGTACTTC.

This clonotype was counted at least ten times. The chain joins TRBV7-9 to TRBJ1-1, with D possibly matching TRBD1 (6 bases). This CDR3 is built from 16 residues. The germline V and J ends were trimmed by 5 bases and 0 bases, with 16 bases remaining between them. Germline CDR1 and CDR2: SEHNR and FQNEAQ (reference sequence). CDR3 sequence reads: CASSTRGGIMNTEAFF. The CDR3 nucleotides are TGTGCCAGCAGCACTCGAGGGGGGATAATGAACACTGAAGCTTTCTTT.

The CDR3 region has the DNA TGTGCCAGCAGTGGGAGTACTAGCGGGCGGCCAGACACAGATACGCAGTATTTT. This sequence encodes CASSGSTSGRPDTDTQYF. V gene TRBV2 combines with J gene TRBJ2-3; 9 nucleotides align to TRBD2. Germline lookup yields CDR1 SNHLY and CDR2 FYNNEI. The CDR3 runs to 18 residues. After removal of 4 bases from V and 2 bases from J, the junction contained 13 bases not matched to a gene.

This clonotype was counted a few times. This sequence joins TRBV28 and TRBJ2-1, with unresolved D. The CDR3 covers 15 residues. V dropped 3 bases and J dropped 9 bases, with 18 bases sitting between them. Germline-derived CDR1 and CDR2 are MDHEN and SYDVKM. CDR3 amino acids: CASSFPPIHSLEQFF. The CDR3 DNA is TGTGCCAGCAGTTTCCCCCCTATACATTCGCTTGAGCAGTTCTTC.

The chain recombines TRBV5-5 with TRBJ2-7, with 7 bases fitting TRBD1. This CDR3 contains 14 residues. J gave up 6 bases and V 7 bases, and 13 bases lay outside the gene matches. Per germline, CDR1 SGHKS and CDR2 YYEKEE (reference sequence). The chain's CDR3 is CASGPRQGGFEQYF. CDR3 DNA sequence: TGTGCCAGCGGCCCACGACAGGGCGGGTTCGAGCAGTACTTC.

The chain carries TRBV7-7 and TRBJ2-1, with 9 bases aligning to TRBD2. With V trimmed by 5 bases and J by 6 bases, 5 bases remained unmatched. Looked up from germline, CDR1 is SSHAT and CDR2 is FNYEAQ (reference sequence). This CDR3 spans 14 amino acids. CDR3 nucleotide sequence: TGTGCCAGCAGCCCCTCAGCGGGAGGCAATGAGCAGTTCTTC. Residues: CASSPSAGGNEQFF.